The source of this TCR beta chain is a study of blood T cell repertoires in COVID-19. About the study: T cells, B-cell-depleted T cells, or PBMCs provided the cDNA or gDNA that served as material.

Study processing details: For nucleated cells, counts were estimated from reference gene primer amplification. Repertoires were generated with immunoSEQ multiplex PCR, while TCRdb's copy carries only in-frame clones and drops some. V, J and clone size are those of that table, while D and trimming were read from the DNA. The profile shows 140,000 to 150,000 clones, 88% of them singletons. CDR3 size: 13 residues. Germline V gene data show CDR1 as LNHDA and CDR2 as SQIVND (reference sequence). The V gene end was trimmed by 10 bases and the J gene end by 0 bases; junction bases not matched to a gene: 5. The sequence came from a human donor in a cohort sampled during active COVID-19. The rearrangement links TRBV19 to TRBJ1-1, with 7 bases identical to TRBD1. The sample was peripheral blood. The CDR3 loop reads CATLTGVNTEAFF. The DNA for the CDR3 is TGTGCCACTCTAACAGGGGTGAACACTGAAGCTTTCTTT.